Only one count was recorded for the clone carrying this T cell receptor (beta chain). Its antigen is still unknown. This sample was included in a study of response to subunit inactivated influenza vaccine. Findings of the study overall: There was a suggestion from the authors that each seasonal influenza vaccination recruits few new T cells.

V gave up 7 bases and J gave up 7 bases, with 20 bases separating them. There are 15 residues in the CDR3. TCRdb redid the calling of the RT-PCR reads with MiXCR, one entry per CDR3 protein. This table has some 640,000 distinct CDR3 sequences, 14% appearing once. The input for sequencing was PBMCs from blood, taken about 14 days before vaccination. J is TRBJ1-5 and V is TRBV12-3 or TRBV12-4, with D perhaps matching TRBD1 (5 bases). The sequence was collected from a man over 45 who received an inactivated influenza vaccine. The CDR3 DNA sequence: TGTGCCAGCAACGCCTTTGGGGGAGTAGAGCAGCCCCAGCATTTT. This encodes CASNAFGGVEQPQHF.